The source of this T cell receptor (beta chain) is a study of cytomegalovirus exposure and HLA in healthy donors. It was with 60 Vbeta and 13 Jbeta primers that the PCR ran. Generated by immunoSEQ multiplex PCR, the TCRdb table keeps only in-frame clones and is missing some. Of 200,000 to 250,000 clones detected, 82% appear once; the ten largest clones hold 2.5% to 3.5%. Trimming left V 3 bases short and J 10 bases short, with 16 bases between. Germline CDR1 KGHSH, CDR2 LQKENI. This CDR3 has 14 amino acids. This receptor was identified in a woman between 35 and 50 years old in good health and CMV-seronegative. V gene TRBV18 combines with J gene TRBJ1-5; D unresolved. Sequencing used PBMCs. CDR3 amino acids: CASSPEALASPQHF. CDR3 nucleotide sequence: TGTGCCAGCTCACCGGAAGCGTTGGCGTCACCCCAGCATTTT.